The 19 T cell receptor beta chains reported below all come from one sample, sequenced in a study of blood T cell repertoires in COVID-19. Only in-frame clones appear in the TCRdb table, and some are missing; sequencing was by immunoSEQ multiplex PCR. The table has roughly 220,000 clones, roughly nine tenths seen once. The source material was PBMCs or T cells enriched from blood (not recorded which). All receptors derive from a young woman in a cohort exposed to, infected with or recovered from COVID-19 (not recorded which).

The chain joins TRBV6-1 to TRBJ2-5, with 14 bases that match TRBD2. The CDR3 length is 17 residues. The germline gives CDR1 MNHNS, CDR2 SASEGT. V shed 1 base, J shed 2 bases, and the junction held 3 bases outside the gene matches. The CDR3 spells CASSEGTSGGTQETQYF. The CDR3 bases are TGTGCCAGCAGTGAAGGGACTAGCGGGGGGACACAAGAGACCCAGTACTTC.

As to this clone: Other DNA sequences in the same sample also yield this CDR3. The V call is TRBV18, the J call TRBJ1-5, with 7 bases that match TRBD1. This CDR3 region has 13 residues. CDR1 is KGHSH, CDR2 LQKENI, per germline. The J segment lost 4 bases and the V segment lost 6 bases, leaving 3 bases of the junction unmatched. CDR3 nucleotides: TGTGCCAGCTCCCCGGACAGGAATCAGCCCCAGCATTTT. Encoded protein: CASSPDRNQPQHF.

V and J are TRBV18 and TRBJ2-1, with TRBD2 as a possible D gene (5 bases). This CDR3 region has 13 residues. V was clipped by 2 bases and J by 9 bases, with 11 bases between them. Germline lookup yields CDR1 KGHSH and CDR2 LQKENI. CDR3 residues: CASSPTEGFEQFF. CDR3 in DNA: TGTGCCAGCTCACCAACTGAGGGCTTTGAGCAGTTCTTC.

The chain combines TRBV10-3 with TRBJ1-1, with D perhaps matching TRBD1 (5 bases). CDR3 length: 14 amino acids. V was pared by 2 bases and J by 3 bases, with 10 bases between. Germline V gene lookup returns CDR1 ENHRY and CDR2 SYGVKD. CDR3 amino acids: CAISERGGYTEAFF. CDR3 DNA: TGTGCCATCAGTGAGCGTGGGGGGTACACTGAAGCTTTCTTT.

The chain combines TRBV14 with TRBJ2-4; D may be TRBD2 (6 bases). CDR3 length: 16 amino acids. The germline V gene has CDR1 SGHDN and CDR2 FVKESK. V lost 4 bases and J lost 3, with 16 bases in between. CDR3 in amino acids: CASSPPHGTDKNIQYF. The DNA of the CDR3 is TGTGCCAGCAGCCCCCCTCACGGGACTGACAAAAACATTCAGTACTTC.

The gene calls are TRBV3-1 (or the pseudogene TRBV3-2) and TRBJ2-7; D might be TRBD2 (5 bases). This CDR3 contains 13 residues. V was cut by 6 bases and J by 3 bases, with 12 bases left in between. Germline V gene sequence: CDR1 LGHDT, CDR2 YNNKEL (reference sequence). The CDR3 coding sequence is TGTGCCAGCAGTCGCATACGGGGCTACGAGCAGTACTTC. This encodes CASSRIRGYEQYF.

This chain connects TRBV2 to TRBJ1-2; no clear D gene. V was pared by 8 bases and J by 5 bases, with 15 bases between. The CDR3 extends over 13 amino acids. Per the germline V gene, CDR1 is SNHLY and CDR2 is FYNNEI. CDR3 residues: CASREGSRYGYTF. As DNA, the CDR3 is TGTGCCAGCCGCGAGGGAAGTCGTTATGGCTACACCTTC.

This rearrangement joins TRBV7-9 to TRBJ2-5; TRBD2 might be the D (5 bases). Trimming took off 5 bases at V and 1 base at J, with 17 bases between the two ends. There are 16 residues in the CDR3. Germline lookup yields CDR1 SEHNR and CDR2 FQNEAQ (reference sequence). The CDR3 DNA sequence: TGTGCCAGCAGCCACCCCGGACTCTTGGGCCAAGAGACCCAGTACTTC. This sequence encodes CASSHPGLLGQETQYF.

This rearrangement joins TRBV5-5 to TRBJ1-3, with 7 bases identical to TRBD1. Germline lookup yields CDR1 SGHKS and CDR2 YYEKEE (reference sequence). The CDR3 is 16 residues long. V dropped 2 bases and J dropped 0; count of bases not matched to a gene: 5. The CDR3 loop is CASSFLRDSSGNTIYF. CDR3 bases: TGTGCCAGCAGCTTCCTCCGGGACAGCTCTGGAAACACCATATATTTT.

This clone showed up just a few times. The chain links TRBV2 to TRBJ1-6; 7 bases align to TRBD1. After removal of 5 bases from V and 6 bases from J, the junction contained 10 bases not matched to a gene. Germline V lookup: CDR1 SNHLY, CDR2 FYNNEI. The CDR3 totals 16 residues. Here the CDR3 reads CASSLDRAGGNSPLHF. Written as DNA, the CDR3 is TGTGCCAGCAGTTTAGACAGGGCAGGGGGTAATTCACCCCTCCACTTT.

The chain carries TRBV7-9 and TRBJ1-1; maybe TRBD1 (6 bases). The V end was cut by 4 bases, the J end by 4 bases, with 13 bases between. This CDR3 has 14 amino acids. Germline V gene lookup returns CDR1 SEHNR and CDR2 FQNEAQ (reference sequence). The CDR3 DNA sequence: TGTGCCAGCAGCTCGAGACAGGAAGGCACTGAAGCTTTCTTT. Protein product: CASSSRQEGTEAFF.

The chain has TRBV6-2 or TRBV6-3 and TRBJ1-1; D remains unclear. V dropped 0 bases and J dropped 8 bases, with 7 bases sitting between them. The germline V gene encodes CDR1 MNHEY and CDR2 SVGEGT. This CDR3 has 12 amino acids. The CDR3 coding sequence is TGTGCCAGCAGTTACTCAACAGACGAAGCTTTCTTT. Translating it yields CASSYSTDEAFF.

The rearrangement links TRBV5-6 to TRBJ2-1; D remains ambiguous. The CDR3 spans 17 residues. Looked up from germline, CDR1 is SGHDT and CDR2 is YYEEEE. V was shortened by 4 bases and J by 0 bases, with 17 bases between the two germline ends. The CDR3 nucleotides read TGTGCCAGCAGCGCCTCCGTTCCGGTTAGCTCCTACAATGAGCAGTTCTTC. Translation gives CASSASVPVSSYNEQFF. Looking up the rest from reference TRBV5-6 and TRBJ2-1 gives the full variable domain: DAGVTQSPTHLIKTRGQQVTLRCSPKSGHDTVSWYQQALGQGPQFIFQYYEEEERQRGNFPDRFSGHQFPNYSSELNVNALLLGDSALYLCASSASVPVSSYNEQFFGPGTRLTVL.

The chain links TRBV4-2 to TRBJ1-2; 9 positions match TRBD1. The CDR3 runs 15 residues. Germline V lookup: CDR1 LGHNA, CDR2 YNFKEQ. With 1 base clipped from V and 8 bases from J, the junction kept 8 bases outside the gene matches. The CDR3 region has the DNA TGTGCCAGCAGCCAAGGAACGGGACAGGGTGTAGGCTACACCTTC. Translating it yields CASSQGTGQGVGYTF.

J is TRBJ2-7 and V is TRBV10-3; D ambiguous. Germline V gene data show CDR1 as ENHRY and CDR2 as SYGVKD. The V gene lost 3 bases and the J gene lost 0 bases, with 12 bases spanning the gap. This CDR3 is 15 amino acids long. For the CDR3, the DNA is TGTGCCATCAGTGAAAGGAGCTCAAGCTCCTACGAGCAGTACTTC. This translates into CAISERSSSSYEQYF.

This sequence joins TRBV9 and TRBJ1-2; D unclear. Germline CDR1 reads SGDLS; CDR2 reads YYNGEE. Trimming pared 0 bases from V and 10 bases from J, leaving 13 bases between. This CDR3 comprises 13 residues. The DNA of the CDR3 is TGTGCCAGCAGCGTAGGGTCCAGGCAGACCTACACCTTC. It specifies CASSVGSRQTYTF.

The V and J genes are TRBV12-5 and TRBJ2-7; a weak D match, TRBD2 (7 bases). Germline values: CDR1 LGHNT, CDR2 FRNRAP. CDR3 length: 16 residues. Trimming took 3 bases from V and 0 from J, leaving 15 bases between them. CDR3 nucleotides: TGTGCTAGTGGTTTAGTAGGGGGGGGCGGCTCCTACGAGCAGTACTTC. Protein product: CASGLVGGGGSYEQYF.

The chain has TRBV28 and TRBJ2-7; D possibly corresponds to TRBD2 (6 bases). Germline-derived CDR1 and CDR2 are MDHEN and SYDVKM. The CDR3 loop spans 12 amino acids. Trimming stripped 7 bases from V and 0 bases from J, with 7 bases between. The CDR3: CASTGSSYEQYF. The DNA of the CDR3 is TGTGCCAGCACCGGGAGCTCCTACGAGCAGTACTTC.

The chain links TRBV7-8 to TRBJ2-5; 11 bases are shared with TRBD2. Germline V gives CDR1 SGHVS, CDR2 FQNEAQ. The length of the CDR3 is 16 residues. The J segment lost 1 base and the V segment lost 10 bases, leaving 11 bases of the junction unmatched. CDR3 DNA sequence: TGTGCCACTCCGGGGCCTAGCGGGAGGATCCAAGAGACCCAGTACTTC. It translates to CATPGPSGRIQETQYF. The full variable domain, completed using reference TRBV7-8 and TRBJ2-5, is GAGVSQSPRYKVAKRGQDVALRCDPISGHVSLFWYQQALGQGPEFLTYFQNEAQLDKSGLPSDRFFAERPEGSVSTLKIQRTQQEDSAVYLCATPGPSGRIQETQYFGPGTRLLVL.